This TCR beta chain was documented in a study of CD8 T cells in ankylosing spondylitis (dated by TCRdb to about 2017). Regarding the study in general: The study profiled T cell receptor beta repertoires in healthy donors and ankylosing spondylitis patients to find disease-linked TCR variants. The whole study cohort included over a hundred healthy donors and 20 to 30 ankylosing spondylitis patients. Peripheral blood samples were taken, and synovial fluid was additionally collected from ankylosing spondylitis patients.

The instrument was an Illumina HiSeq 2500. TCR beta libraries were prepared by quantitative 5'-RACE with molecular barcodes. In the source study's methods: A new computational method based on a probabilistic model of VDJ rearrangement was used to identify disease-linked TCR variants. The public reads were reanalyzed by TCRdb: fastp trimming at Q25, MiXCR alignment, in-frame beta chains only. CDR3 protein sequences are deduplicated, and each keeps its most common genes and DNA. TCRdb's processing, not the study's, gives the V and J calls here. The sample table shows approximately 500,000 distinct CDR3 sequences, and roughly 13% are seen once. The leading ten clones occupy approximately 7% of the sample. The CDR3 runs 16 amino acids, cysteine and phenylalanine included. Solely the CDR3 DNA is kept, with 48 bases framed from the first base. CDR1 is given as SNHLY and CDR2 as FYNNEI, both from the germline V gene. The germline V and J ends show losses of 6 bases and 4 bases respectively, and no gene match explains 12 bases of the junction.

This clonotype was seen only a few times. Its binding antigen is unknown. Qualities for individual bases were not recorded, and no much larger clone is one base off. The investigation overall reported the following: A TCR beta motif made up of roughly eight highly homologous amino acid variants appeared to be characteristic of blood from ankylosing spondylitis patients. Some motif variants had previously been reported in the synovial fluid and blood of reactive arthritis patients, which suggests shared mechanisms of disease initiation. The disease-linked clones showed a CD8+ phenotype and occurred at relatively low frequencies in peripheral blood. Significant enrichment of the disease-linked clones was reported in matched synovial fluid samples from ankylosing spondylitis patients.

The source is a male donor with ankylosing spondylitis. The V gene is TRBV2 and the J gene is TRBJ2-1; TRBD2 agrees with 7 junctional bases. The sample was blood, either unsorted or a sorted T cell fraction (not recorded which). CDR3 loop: CASRVLGAGVYNEQFF. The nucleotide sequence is TGTGCCAGCAGGGTTCTAGGGGCGGGAGTATACAATGAGCAGTTCTTC.